The entry below describes one T cell receptor (beta chain). The source of the sample is a study of shared clonotypes between healthy human individuals. The CDR3 is 16 amino acids. Germline CDR1 and CDR2: LGHNT and FRNRAP. J lost 5 bases, V lost 4 bases, and 13 bases had no gene match. TCRdb's table, derived via immunoSEQ multiplex PCR, lists solely in-frame clones and lacks some. The sample lists about 2 million clones; 95% were seen once. The rearrangement uses TRBV12-5 and TRBJ1-2; TRBD1 agrees at 7 bases. This clonotype was obtained from a man younger than 35 in good health. Source material: naive CD4+ T cells sorted from blood. As to subset: CD45RA+ positively selected. CDR3 DNA sequence: TGTGCTAGTGGTTCGCCCGACAGGGTAACTCTATATGGCTACACCTTC. This sequence encodes CASGSPDRVTLYGYTF.